This TCR beta chain emerged from a study of OX40 agonist ivuxolimab in advanced cancers. In the study overall: With a range of roughly 23 to 85, age averaged roughly 60 years, and about 82% were male.

Measured with immunoSEQ multiplex PCR; TCRdb has only the in-frame clones, and not every one. This sample yields tens of thousands of clones, of which 80% to 95% are seen a single time; under 15% belongs to the top ten. Trimming shortened V by 5 bases and J by 3 bases, and 14 bases separated the two germline ends. This CDR3 is built from 15 residues. Germline V lookup: CDR1 SGHTA, CDR2 FQGNSA. The rearrangement uses TRBV7-2 and TRBJ1-5, with D possibly matching TRBD1 (6 bases). This TCR came from an adult with an advanced solid tumor such as melanoma, head and neck, liver or kidney cancer. The source material was CD4+ or CD8+ T cells sorted from blood, sampled in a trial of the OX40 agonist ivuxolimab. DNA of the CDR3: TGTGCCAGCAGCGCCCCCGCAGGGGTCAATCAGCCCCAGCATTTT. Translation gives CASSAPAGVNQPQHF.